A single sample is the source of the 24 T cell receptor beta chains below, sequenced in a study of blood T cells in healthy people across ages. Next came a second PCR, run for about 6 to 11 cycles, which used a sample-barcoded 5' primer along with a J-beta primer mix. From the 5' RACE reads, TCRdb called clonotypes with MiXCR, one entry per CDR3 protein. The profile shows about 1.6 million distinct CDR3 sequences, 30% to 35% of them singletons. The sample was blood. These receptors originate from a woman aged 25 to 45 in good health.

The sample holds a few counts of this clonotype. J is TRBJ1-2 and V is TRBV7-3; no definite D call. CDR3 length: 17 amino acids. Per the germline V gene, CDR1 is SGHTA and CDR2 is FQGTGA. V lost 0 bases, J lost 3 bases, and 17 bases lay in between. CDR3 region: CASSLTLGRKRDYGYTF. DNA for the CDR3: TGTGCCAGCAGCTTAACGTTGGGCAGAAAAAGGGACTATGGCTACACCTTC.

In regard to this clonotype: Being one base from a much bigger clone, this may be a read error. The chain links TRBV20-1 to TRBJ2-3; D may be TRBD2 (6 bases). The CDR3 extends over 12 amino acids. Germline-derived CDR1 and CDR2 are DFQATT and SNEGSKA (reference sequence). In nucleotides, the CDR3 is TGCAGTGGACAGACTAGTGTAGATACGCAGTGTTTT. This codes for CSGQTSVDTQCF.

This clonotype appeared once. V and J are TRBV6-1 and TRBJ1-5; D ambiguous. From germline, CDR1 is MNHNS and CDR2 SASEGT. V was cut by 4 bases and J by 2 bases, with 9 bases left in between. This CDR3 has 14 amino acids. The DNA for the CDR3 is TGTGCCAGCAGTGGCTCCTTCGGCAATCAGCCCCAGCATTTT. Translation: CASSGSFGNQPQHF.

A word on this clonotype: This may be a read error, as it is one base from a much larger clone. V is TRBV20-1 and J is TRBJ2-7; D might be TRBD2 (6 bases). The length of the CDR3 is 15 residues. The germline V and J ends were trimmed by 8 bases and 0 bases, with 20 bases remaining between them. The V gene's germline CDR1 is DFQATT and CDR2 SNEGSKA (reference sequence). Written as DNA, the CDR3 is TGCAGTACGCCGATGACTAGTGGGAGCTCCTACGAGCAGTACTTC. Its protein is CSTPMTSGSSYEQYF.

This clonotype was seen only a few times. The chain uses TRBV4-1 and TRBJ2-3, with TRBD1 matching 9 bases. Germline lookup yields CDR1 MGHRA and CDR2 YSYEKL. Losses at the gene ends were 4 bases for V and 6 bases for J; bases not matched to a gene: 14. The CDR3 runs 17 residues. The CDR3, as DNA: TGCGCCAGCAGCCCGGCTCCGGGACAGGGAAAAGGGGATACGCAGTATTTT. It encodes CASSPAPGQGKGDTQYF.

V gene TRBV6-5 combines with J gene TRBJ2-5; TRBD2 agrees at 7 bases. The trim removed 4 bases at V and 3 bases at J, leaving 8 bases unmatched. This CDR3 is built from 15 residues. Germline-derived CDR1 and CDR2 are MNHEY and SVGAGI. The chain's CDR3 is CASSSAGGSEETQYF. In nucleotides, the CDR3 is TGTGCCAGCAGTTCCGCCGGGGGGAGTGAAGAGACCCAGTACTTC.

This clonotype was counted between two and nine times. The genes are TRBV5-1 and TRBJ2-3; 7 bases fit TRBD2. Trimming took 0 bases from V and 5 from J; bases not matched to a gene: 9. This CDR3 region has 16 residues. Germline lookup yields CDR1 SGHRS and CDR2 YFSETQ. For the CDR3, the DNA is TGCGCCAGCAGCTTGGAAGGGCGGGAGACGGGAGATACGCAGTATTTT. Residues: CASSLEGRETGDTQYF.

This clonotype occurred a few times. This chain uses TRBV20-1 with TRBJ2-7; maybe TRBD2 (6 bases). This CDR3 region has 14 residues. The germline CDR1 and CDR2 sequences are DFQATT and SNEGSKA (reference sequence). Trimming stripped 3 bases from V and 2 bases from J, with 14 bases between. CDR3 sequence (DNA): TGCAGTGCTAGTTCCCGGGGGAAAACCTACGAGCAGTACTTC. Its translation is CSASSRGKTYEQYF.

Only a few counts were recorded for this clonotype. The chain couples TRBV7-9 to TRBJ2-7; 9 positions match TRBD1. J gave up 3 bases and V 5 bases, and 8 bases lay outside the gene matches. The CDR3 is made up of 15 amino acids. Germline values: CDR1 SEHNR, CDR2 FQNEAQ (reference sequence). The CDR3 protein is CASSTHRDRVYEQYF. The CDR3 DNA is TGTGCCAGCAGCACGCACCGGGACAGGGTCTACGAGCAGTACTTC.

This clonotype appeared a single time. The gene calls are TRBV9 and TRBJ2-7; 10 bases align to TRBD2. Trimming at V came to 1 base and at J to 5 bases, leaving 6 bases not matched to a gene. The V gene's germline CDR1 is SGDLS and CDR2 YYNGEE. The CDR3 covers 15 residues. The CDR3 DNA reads TGTGCCAGCAGCGTACCAGCGGGGGGGATCAACGAGCAGTACTTC. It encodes CASSVPAGGINEQYF.

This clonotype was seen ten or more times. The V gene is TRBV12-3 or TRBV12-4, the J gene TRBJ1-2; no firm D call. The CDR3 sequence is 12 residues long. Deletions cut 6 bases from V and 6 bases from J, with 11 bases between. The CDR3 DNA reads TGTGCCAGCAGCTTGAATCTCGATGGCTACACCTTC. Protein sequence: CASSLNLDGYTF.

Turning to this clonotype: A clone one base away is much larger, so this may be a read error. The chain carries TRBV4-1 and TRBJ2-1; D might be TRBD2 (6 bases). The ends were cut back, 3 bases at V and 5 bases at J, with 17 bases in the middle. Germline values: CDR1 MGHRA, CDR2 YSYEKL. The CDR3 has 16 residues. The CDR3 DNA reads TGCGCCAGCAGCCACCCGGTCGGAGGGACCCACAATGAGCAGTTCTTC. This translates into CASSHPVGGTHNEQFF.

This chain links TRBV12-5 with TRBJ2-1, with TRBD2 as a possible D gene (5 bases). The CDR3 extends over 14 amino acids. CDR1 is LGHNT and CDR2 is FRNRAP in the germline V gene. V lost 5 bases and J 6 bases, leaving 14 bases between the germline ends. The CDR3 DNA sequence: TGTGCTAGTGGTAGGATTGGGAGCTTCAATGAGCAGTTCTTC. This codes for CASGRIGSFNEQFF.

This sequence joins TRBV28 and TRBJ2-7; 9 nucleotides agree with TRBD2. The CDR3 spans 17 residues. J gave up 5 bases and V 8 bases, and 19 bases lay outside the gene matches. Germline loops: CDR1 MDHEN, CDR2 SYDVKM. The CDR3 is CASGVATSGPTNDEQYF. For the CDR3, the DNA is TGTGCCAGCGGGGTCGCTACTAGCGGGCCTACAAACGACGAGCAGTACTTC.

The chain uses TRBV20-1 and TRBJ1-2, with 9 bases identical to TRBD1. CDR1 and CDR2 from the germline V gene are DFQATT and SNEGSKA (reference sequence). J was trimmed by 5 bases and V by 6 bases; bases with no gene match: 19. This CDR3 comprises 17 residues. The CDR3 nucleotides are TGCAGTGCCCGCAGCTTGCCTAACAGGGGGCTAGAATATGGCTACACCTTC. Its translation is CSARSLPNRGLEYGYTF.

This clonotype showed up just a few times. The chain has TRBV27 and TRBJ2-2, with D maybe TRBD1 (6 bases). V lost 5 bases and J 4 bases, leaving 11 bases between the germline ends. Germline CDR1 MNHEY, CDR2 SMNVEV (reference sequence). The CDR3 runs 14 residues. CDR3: CASSGQWRTGELFF. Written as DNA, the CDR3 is TGTGCCAGCAGTGGACAGTGGCGCACCGGGGAGCTGTTTTTT.

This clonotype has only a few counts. The CDR3 nucleotides are TGCGCCAGCAGCCCGGACAGTTCAGGGTACTTC. It codes for CASSPDSSGYF. The chain carries TRBV4-1 and TRBJ2-7, with D perhaps TRBD1 (6 bases). Trimming removed 4 bases from V and 12 bases from J, with 13 bases in between. The germline V gene encodes CDR1 MGHRA and CDR2 YSYEKL. The CDR3 sequence is 11 residues long.

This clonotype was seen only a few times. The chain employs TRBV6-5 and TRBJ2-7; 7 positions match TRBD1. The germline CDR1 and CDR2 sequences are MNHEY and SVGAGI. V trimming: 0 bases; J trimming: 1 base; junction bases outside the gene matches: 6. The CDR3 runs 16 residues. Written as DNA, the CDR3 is TGTGCCAGCAGTTACTCGAACAGGGGCTTTTCCTACGAGCAGTACTTC. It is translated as CASSYSNRGFSYEQYF.

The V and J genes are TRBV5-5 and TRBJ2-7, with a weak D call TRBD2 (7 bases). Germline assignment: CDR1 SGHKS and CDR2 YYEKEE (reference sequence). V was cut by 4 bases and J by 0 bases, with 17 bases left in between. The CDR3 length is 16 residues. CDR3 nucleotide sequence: TGTGCCAGCAGCAAAGGGGGGGGCTATTTCTCCTACGAGCAGTACTTC. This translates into CASSKGGGYFSYEQYF.

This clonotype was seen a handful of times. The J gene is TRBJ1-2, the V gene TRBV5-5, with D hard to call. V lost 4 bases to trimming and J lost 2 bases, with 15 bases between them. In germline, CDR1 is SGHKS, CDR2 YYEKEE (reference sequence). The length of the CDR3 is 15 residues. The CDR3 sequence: CASSQDGGRNYGYTF. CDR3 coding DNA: TGTGCCAGCAGCCAGGACGGTGGCCGGAACTATGGCTACACCTTC.

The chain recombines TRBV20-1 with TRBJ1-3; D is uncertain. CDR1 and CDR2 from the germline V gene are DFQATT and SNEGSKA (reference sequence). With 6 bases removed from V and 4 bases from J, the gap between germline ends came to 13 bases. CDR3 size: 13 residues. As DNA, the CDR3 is TGCAGTGCCAAGCCCGGGGTAGGAAACACCATATATTTT. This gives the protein CSAKPGVGNTIYF.

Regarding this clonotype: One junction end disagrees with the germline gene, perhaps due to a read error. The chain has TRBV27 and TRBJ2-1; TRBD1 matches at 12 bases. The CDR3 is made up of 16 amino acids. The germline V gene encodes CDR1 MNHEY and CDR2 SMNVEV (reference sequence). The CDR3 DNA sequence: TGTGCCAGCAGTCTCTACCCGGGACAGGGGGCGAATGAGCAGTGCTTC. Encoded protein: CASSLYPGQGANEQCF.

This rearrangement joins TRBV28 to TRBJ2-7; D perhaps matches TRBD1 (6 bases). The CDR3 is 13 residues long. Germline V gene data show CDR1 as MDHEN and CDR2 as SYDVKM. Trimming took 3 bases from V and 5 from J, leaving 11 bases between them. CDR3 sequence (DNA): TGTGCCAGCAGTTTCATGGGGGCCAACGAGCAGTACTTC. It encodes CASSFMGANEQYF.

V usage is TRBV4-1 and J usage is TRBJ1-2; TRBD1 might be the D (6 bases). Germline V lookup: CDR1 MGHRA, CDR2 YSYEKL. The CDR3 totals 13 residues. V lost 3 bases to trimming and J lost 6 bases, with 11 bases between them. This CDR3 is CASSQITGNGYTF. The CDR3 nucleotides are TGCGCCAGCAGCCAGATTACAGGGAATGGCTACACCTTC.